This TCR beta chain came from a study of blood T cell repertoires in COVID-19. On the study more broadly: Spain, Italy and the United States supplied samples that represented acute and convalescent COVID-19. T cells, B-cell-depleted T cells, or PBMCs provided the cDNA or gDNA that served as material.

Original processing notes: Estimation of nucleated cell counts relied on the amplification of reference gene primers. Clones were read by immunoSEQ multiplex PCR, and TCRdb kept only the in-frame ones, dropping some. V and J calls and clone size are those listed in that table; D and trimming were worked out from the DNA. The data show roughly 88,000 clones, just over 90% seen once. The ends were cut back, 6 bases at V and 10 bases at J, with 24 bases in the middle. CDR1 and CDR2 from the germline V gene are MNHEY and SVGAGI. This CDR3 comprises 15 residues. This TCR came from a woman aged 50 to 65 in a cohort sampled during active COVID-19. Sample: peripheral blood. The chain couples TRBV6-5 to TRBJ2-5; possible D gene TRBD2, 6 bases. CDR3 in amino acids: CASRLVRAVASVQYF. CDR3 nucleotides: TGTGCCAGCAGATTAGTCCGGGCGGTGGCTAGCGTCCAGTACTTC.